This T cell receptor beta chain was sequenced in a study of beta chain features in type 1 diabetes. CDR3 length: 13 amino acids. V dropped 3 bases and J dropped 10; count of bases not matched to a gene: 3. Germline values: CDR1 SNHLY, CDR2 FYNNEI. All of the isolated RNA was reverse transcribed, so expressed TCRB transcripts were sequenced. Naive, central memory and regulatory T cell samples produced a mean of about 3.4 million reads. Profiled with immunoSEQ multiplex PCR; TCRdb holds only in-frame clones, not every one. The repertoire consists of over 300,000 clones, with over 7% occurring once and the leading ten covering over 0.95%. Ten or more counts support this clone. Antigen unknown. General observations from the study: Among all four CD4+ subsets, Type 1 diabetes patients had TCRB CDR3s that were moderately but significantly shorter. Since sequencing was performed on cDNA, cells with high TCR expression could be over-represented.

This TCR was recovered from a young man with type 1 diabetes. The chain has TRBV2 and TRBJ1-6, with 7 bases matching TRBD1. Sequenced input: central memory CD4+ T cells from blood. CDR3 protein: CASSEDRQSPLHF. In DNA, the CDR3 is TGTGCCAGCAGTGAGGACAGGCAGTCACCCCTCCACTTT.